The clone carrying this T cell receptor (beta chain) appeared once. Its antigen is unknown. V lost 2 bases to trimming and J lost 0 bases, with 5 bases between them. The CDR3 length is 14 residues. CDR1 is SGDLS, CDR2 YYNGEE, per germline. Sequencing was performed with immunoSEQ multiplex PCR; in TCRdb, only in-frame clones are kept and a portion is missing. Here the sample spans 80,000 or so clones, roughly 85% being singletons. The sample belongs to a study of OX40 agonist ivuxolimab in advanced cancers. Study outcomes and limitations: There was clonal expansion of CD4+ and CD8+ blood T cells by week 6 at 0.1 to 3.0 mg/kg. Expanded clones tended on average to be more numerous among CD8+ T cells than CD4+.

The TCR sequence derives from an adult with an advanced solid tumor such as melanoma, head and neck, liver or kidney cancer. Sequences were derived from CD4+ or CD8+ T cells sorted from blood, sampled in a trial of the OX40 agonist ivuxolimab. J is TRBJ1-4 and V is TRBV9; D may be TRBD1 (5 bases). DNA for the CDR3: TGTGCCAGCAGCGTGGGGCCAACTAATGAAAAACTGTTTTTT. Translation gives CASSVGPTNEKLFF.